This T cell receptor (beta chain) originates from a study of neoadjuvant anti-PD-1 for oral cavity cancer. From germline, CDR1 is GTSNPN and CDR2 SVGIG (reference sequence). The CDR3 is 11 amino acids. Trimming shortened V by 4 bases and J by 3 bases, and 6 bases separated the two germline ends. Clones were read by immunoSEQ multiplex PCR, and TCRdb kept only the in-frame ones, dropping some. The table lists under 20,000 clones, approximately 79% of them singletons, with 2% to 3% in the top ten. This clone has just a few counts. The sample was PBMCs, taken before nivolumab (anti-PD-1) treatment. The rearrangement links TRBV30 to TRBJ1-1; D call uncertain. The receptor was isolated from a person aged 35-79 years with oral cavity squamous cell carcinoma. The CDR3 nucleotides are TGTGCCTGGAATGGGTACACTGAAGCTTTCTTT. It specifies CAWNGYTEAFF. The whole variable domain, filled in from reference TRBV30 and TRBJ1-1, reads SQTIHQWPATLVQPVGSPLSLECTVEGTSNPNLYWYRQAAGRGLQLLFYSVGIGQISSEVPQNLSASRPQDRQFILSSKKLLLSDSGFYLCAWNGYTEAFFGQGTRLTVV.